Following are 22 T cell receptor delta chains from one sample sequenced in a study of gamma-delta chains in newborns, infants, children (dated by TCRdb to about 2019). Sequencing relied on an Illumina MiSeq. TCRdb called clones anew from the public reads via CATT; matching DNA rows were later pooled. The sample table contains approximately 2,600 delta-chain clones; only one count was recorded for 7.5% to 10% of them. Together, the top ten hold around a sixth of the sample. The sample taken for sequencing was blood. The receptors derive from a child who was a newborn, infant or young child, either healthy, febrile or measles-vaccinated (not recorded which).

This clone was recorded a few times. The chain carries TRDV2 and TRDJ1; 9 bases align to TRDD3. The ends lost 0 bases at V and 9 bases at J; junction bases unmatched: 31. Germline V CDR1 and CDR2: GEAIGNYY, EKD. The CDR3 is made up of 22 amino acids. This CDR3 reads CACDTVPVPNWGKSSPGDQLIF. The CDR3 region has the DNA TGTGCCTGTGACACCGTACCAGTGCCGAACTGGGGGAAATCGTCTCCAGGGGATCAACTCATCTTT.

This clone was seen more than once but under ten times. A much larger clone differs by one base, so this may be a read error. The V and J genes are TRDV2 and TRDJ3, with 11 bases identical to TRDD3. The CDR3 is 20 amino acids. Germline V gene sequence: CDR1 GEAIGNYY, CDR2 EKD. With V trimmed by 5 bases and J by 2 bases, 13 bases remained unmatched. As DNA, the CDR3 is TGTGCCTGTGCCCCGGTCGTACTGGGGGATAGCCCCTGGGACACCCGACAGATGTTTTTC. Translation: CACAPVVLGDSPWDTRQMFF.

This clone was counted only a few times. Distinct nucleotide sequences in the sample also encode this CDR3. The V gene is TRDV2, the J gene TRDJ1; the match to TRDD3 covers 7 bases. There are 11 residues in the CDR3. The germline CDR1 and CDR2 sequences are GEAIGNYY and EKD. The CDR3 is CASWGTDKLIF. CDR3 nucleotides: TGTGCATCCTGGGGGACCGATAAACTCATCTTT.

Comments on this clone: The TCRdb protein comes from a much larger clone and disagrees with this DNA's translation at residue 11, likely due to a read error; the protein given here is derived from the DNA. The V and J genes are TRDV2 and TRDJ3, with 9 nucleotides matching TRDD3. From germline, CDR1 is GEAIGNYY and CDR2 EKD. The CDR3 is 18 residues long. This CDR3 is CACDKVLGDSRDTRQMFF. The CDR3 DNA is TGTGCCTGTGACAAAGTACTGGGGGACTCCCGGGACACCCGACAGATGTTTTTC.

In the case of this clone: The sample has other DNA sequences that encode this CDR3 too. The J gene is TRDJ3, the V gene TRDV2, with 9 bases identical to TRDD3. V lost 9 bases and J lost 0; bases outside the gene matches: 11. The CDR3 is 18 residues long. Per the germline V gene, CDR1 is GEAIGNYY and CDR2 is EKD. CDR3 region: CATVGGYSSSWDTRQMFF. In DNA form, the CDR3 reads TGTGCCACCGTAGGGGGATACTCCAGCTCCTGGGACACCCGACAGATGTTTTTC.

In regard to this clone: A much more abundant neighbour one base away suggests this may be a read error. Within the sample, other DNA sequences also encode this same CDR3. In DNA, the CDR3 is TGTGCTTGTGACACGGTCCCATCTGGGGACATAAGCTCCTGGGACACCCGACAGATGTTTTTC. This sequence encodes CACDTVPSGDISSWDTRQMFF. This chain links TRDV2 with TRDJ3, with D maybe TRDD3 (6 bases). The CDR3 runs 21 residues. Germline CDR1 GEAIGNYY, CDR2 EKD.

The V and J genes are TRDV2 and TRDJ3; D is undetermined. This CDR3 spans 13 amino acids. The germline gives CDR1 GEAIGNYY, CDR2 EKD. V was trimmed by 0 bases and J by 4 bases, leaving 0 bases between them. The CDR3 region has the DNA TGTGCCTGTGACACCTGGGACACCCGACAGATGTTTTTC. Protein product: CACDTWDTRQMFF.

This clone is medium-sized in the sample. The V gene is TRDV1, the J gene TRDJ1; D gene ambiguous. The CDR3 has 18 residues. The V gene lost 3 bases and the J gene lost 0 bases, with 20 bases spanning the gap. Germline CDR1 is TSWWSYY and CDR2 is QGS. The CDR3 DNA reads as TGTGCTCTTGGGGATCATCCACCCTTGGGTCAATACACCGATAAACTCATCTTT. Protein sequence: CALGDHPPLGQYTDKLIF.

This clone was observed a handful of times. A clone one base away is much larger, so this may be a read error. This sample also contains other DNA sequences that code for the same CDR3. The chain has TRDV2 and TRDJ2; weak D call: TRDD3 (6 bases). The CDR3 consists of 16 residues. The V and J ends lost 0 bases and 4 bases respectively, with 14 bases between them. Germline assignment: CDR1 GEAIGNYY and CDR2 EKD. The CDR3 bases are TGTGCCTGTGACACCGTGGGGGGCCCTCCGACAGCACAACTCTTCTTT. It specifies CACDTVGGPPTAQLFF.

This clone is judged medium-sized. This rearrangement joins TRDV2 to TRDJ3, with TRDD3 matching 8 bases. V lost 3 bases and J lost 0; bases outside the gene matches: 12. CDR1 and CDR2 from the germline V gene are GEAIGNYY and EKD. This CDR3 has 20 residues. Here the CDR3 reads CACDVVLGGPNSWDTRQMFF. The CDR3 DNA reads as TGTGCCTGTGACGTCGTACTGGGGGGCCCAAACTCCTGGGACACCCGACAGATGTTTTTC.

This clone has more than one count but fewer than ten. The chain couples TRDV1 to TRDJ1; D possibly corresponds to TRDD3 (6 bases). The CDR3 sequence is 21 residues long. Germline V gene sequence: CDR1 TSWWSYY, CDR2 QGS. V was trimmed by 4 bases and J by 0 bases, leaving 30 bases between them. CDR3 in DNA: TGTGCTCTTGGGGCGATGTCCTGGGGTAAACCCGACTGCACGTACACCGATAAACTCATCTTT. This translates into CALGAMSWGKPDCTYTDKLIF.

The rearrangement uses TRDV2 and TRDJ2; 7 bases match TRDD3. Germline values: CDR1 GEAIGNYY, CDR2 EKD. V was pared by 5 bases and J by 8 bases, with 22 bases of the junction left unmatched. There are 18 residues in the CDR3. CDR3 amino acids: CACAPRSRTVGYNAQLFF. In DNA form, the CDR3 reads TGTGCCTGTGCCCCCCGCTCACGTACTGTGGGATACAATGCACAACTCTTCTTT.

In this sample, this clone turned up once. The J gene is TRDJ3, the V gene TRDV2, with TRDD3 matching over 7 bases. CDR3 length equals 18 residues. CDR1 GEAIGNYY and CDR2 EKD come from the germline V gene. The V gene end was trimmed by 9 bases and the J gene end by 0 bases; junction bases not matched to a gene: 13. CDR3 region: CAILGIRGSSWDTRQMFF. In DNA, the CDR3 is TGTGCCATACTGGGGATAAGGGGAAGCTCCTGGGACACCCGACAGATGTTTTTC.

The V call is TRDV3, the J call TRDJ1, with 13 bases that match TRDD3. Losses at the gene ends were 5 bases for V and 1 base for J; bases not matched to a gene: 22. The germline CDR1 and CDR2 sequences are TVYSNPD and GDNSRS (reference sequence). CDR3 length: 20 residues. As DNA, the CDR3 is TGTGCCCTCTGGTGCAACGTGGCACTGGGGGATACGCGGTCCACCGATAAACTCATCTTT. It specifies CALWCNVALGDTRSTDKLIF.

This clone turned up a few times. TCRdb lists the protein of a much larger clone for this DNA, which differs at residue 12, so this is likely a read error; the protein given here is translated from the DNA itself. J is TRDJ3 and V is TRDV2, with 10 bases aligning to TRDD3. This CDR3 has 19 amino acids. Germline-derived CDR1 and CDR2 are GEAIGNYY and EKD. The CDR3 nucleotides read TGTGCCTGTGACGTACTGGGGGATGGAAGCTCCAGGGACACCCGACAGATGTTTTTC. Translation gives CACDVLGDGSSRDTRQMFF.

By frequency in the sample, this clone is medium-sized. The chain joins TRDV2 to TRDJ1; the D gene is possibly TRDD3 (5 bases). This CDR3 is built from 18 residues. Germline CDR1 is GEAIGNYY and CDR2 is EKD. Trimming shortened V by 1 base and J by 10 bases, and 30 bases separated the two germline ends. The CDR3 nucleotides are TGTGCCTGTGACACTTCCCCCGCGTACTGGCTACCGACTACAAGACTCATCTTT. This sequence encodes CACDTSPAYWLPTTRLIF.

Within the sample, this clone is medium-sized. The rearrangement joins TRDV2 to TRDJ3, with 10 bases identical to TRDD3. Germline V gene lookup returns CDR1 GEAIGNYY and CDR2 EKD. The CDR3 sequence is 20 residues long. V shed 0 bases, J shed 0 bases, and the junction held 7 bases outside the gene matches. CDR3 protein: CACDTVLGDASSWDTRQMFF. The CDR3 DNA reads as TGTGCCTGTGACACCGTACTGGGGGATGCGAGCTCCTGGGACACCCGACAGATGTTTTTC.

This clone was counted between two and nine times. The protein TCRdb gives is from a much larger clone and does not agree with this DNA's translation at residue 8, likely a read error; the protein shown here comes from the DNA. The chain employs TRDV1 and TRDJ1; D remains ambiguous. V lost 2 bases to trimming and J lost 1 base, with 8 bases between them. The CDR3 loop spans 14 amino acids. Germline values: CDR1 TSWWSYY, CDR2 QGS. As DNA, the CDR3 is TGTGCTCTTGGGGAAGCGTCTAGCACCGATAAACTCATCTTT. It encodes CALGEASSTDKLIF.

V is TRDV1 and J is TRDJ1; 13 bases align to TRDD3. V shed 1 base, J shed 2 bases, and the junction held 25 bases outside the gene matches. Germline values: CDR1 TSWWSYY, CDR2 QGS. The CDR3 consists of 24 residues. The CDR3 sequence is CALGERRGFLSVLGDTPGTDKLIF. CDR3 in DNA: TGTGCTCTTGGGGAACGTCGAGGCTTCCTTTCTGTACTGGGGGATACGCCGGGAACCGATAAACTCATCTTT.

By its share, this clone is large (0.1 to 1%). The J gene is TRDJ3, the V gene TRDV2; D possibly corresponds to TRDD3 (5 bases). The CDR3 contains 18 residues. Germline CDR1 is GEAIGNYY and CDR2 is EKD. V lost 0 bases and J 0 bases, leaving 11 bases between the germline ends. CDR3 sequence: CACDTGNWNSWDTRQMFF. The DNA of the CDR3 is TGTGCCTGTGACACCGGGAACTGGAACTCCTGGGACACCCGACAGATGTTTTTC.

This clone rates as medium-sized (0.01 to 0.1%). The chain has TRDV1 and TRDJ1; D not resolved. V was trimmed by 3 bases and J by 2 bases, leaving 7 bases between them. The CDR3 loop spans 13 amino acids. The germline gives CDR1 TSWWSYY, CDR2 QGS. The CDR3 is CALGETRTDKLIF. The CDR3, as DNA: TGTGCTCTTGGGGAGACCCGGACCGATAAACTCATCTTT.

This clone has only a few counts. The chain couples TRDV1 to TRDJ1, with TRDD3 matching over 13 bases. Germline loops: CDR1 TSWWSYY, CDR2 QGS. The CDR3 loop spans 22 amino acids. V dropped 2 bases and J dropped 2; count of bases not matched to a gene: 20. The CDR3 DNA reads as TGTGCTCTTGGGGAAAATTCCCCCGTACCTTACTGGGGGATACGAAGGACCGATAAACTCATCTTT. Translation gives CALGENSPVPYWGIRRTDKLIF.